The following is a T cell receptor (beta chain) sequence with its context. Its matching antigen is unknown. Germline V CDR1 and CDR2: SGHVS, FQNEAQ. With V trimmed by 5 bases and J by 2 bases, 7 bases remained unmatched. The CDR3 sequence is 15 residues long. TCRdb keeps only in-frame clones here, not all; method: immunoSEQ multiplex PCR. The sample has 50,000 to 65,000 clones; less than 95% are singletons. This sample was taken from a study of OX40 agonist ivuxolimab in advanced cancers. Study at large: Ivuxolimab, an antibody acting as an agonist of OX40 (CD134), was used to treat patients. Head and neck, renal cell, melanoma or hepatocellular carcinoma were the cancers that dose-escalation patients had.

Points from the study as a whole: The mean number of expanded clones was higher in CD8+ T cells than in CD4+. It was also the case that some nonresponders had low normalized T-cell clonal expansion.

The chain employs TRBV7-8 and TRBJ2-7, with TRBD1 matching 9 bases. This clonotype was sampled from an adult with an advanced solid tumor such as melanoma, head and neck, liver or kidney cancer. This sample comprised CD4+ or CD8+ T cells sorted from blood, obtained in a trial of the OX40 agonist ivuxolimab. Written as DNA, the CDR3 is TGTGCCAGCAGCCCGGACAGGGGAGTCACCTACGAGCAGTACTTC. Translating gives CASSPDRGVTYEQYF.